This TCR beta chain was documented in a study of T-cell memory formation after mild COVID-19. Study information: Clustering of TCRs was largely donor specific. The study's findings and limits: The appearance of some responding clones in pre-infection memory suggested that cross-reactive memory joined. Second-wave clones with a day 37 peak had unconfirmed SARS-CoV-2 specificity. Contracting CD4+ clones were located mainly in CM and EM, and CD8+ clones in EMRA.

Notes on this clonotype: Its antigen is undetermined.

From the 5' RACE reads, TCRdb called clonotypes with MiXCR, one entry per CDR3 protein. The sample contains 300,000 to 350,000 distinct CDR3 sequences, roughly an eighth of which appear only once. Germline CDR1 is MDHEN and CDR2 is SYDVKM. Trimming removed 8 bases at V and 1 base at J, with 13 bases between. The CDR3 loop spans 14 amino acids. The chain joins TRBV28 to TRBJ2-3; D uncertain. The TCR sequence derives from a man aged 18 to 29 who had mild COVID-19 (a few samples of this study predate the infection). Cell type and time point are not known. Input material: PBMCs or a T cell subset sorted from them (not recorded which). CDR3 amino acids: CASLRASGTDTQYF. The CDR3 bases are TGTGCCAGCCTCCGGGCCTCGGGCACAGATACGCAGTATTTT. The full variable domain, rest sourced from reference TRBV28 and TRBJ2-3, is DVKVTQSSRYLVKRTGEKVFLECVQDMDHENMFWYRQDPGLGLRLIYFSYDVKMKEKGDIPEGYSVSREKKERFSLILESASTNQTSMYLCASLRASGTDTQYFGPGTRLTVL.